These T cell receptor beta chains were read from a single sample in a study of shared clonotypes between healthy human individuals. Using immunoSEQ multiplex PCR, the repertoire was profiled, and TCRdb retains in-frame clones only, with some absent. The sample includes a few million clones, over 90% of them seen just once. The sequencing input was naive CD4+ T cells from PBMCs. The receptors shown here come from a man aged 18 to 35 in good health. Some clones in this sample may be carry-over from other donors' samples. Each CDR3 is given with its conserved first and last residue. A clone size is listed for some rows: how often the clone was seen (once, few, many), or a class if it is expanded.

v_gene	j_gene	abundance	CDR3aa
TRBV5-1	TRBJ2-7	-	CASSAGQGAYEQYF
TRBV7-4	TRBJ1-2	-	CASSLYPSYTF
TRBV5-1	TRBJ1-4	-	CASSLGGGREKLFF
TRBV29-1	TRBJ1-5	-	CSAGTAGQPQHF
TRBV11-2	TRBJ2-1	once	CASRRFLAGGRGYNEQFF
TRBV9	TRBJ1-3	-	CASSVGGISGNTIYF
TRBV29-1	TRBJ1-6	-	CSAAGQGGSPLHF
TRBV9	TRBJ1-4	-	CASTPPPTNEKLFF
TRBV7-2	TRBJ2-7	-	CASSPGGYEQYF
TRBV28	TRBJ1-4	-	CASSSTRVANEKLFF
TRBV30	TRBJ2-7	-	CAWSGRRGAEQYF
TRBV4-3	TRBJ1-4	-	CASSQWGEFLGKLFF
TRBV5-3	TRBJ2-1	-	CARSFFGPSRDSYNEQFF
TRBV27	TRBJ2-5	-	CASSLYRGRVETQYF
TRBV9	TRBJ1-3	-	CASSARDSPGNTIYF
TRBV2	TRBJ1-4	-	CASRPGPLNEKLFF
TRBV10-1	TRBJ2-4	-	CASSGDRGTGNIQYF
TRBV5-1	TRBJ2-5	-	CASSAPRQVPGETQYF
TRBV18	TRBJ2-2	-	CASSPLAGGRTGELFF
TRBV2	TRBJ2-1	-	CASSEEPGQPQFF
TRBV28	TRBJ2-7	-	CASSFSRSPFYEQYF
TRBV6-5	TRBJ1-1	-	CASRQAGVAEAFF
TRBV7-3	TRBJ2-1	-	CASSLLRTGGEIQFF
TRBV20-1	TRBJ2-7	-	CSAHTNYEQYF
TRBV19	TRBJ2-4	-	CASSISGQNIQYF
TRBV19	TRBJ2-6	-	CASSIVDRDLGGANVLTF
TRBV19	TRBJ1-5	-	CASRRTGEGQPQHF
TRBV7-2	TRBJ2-7	once	CASGLAPHYEQYF